This entry concerns a single T cell receptor beta chain. Its antigen is not identified. Specified time point: recipient sample about 28 days before transplant, after cytoreduction. This sample is part of a study of T cell clonotyping in hematopoietic cell transplantation. The overall study: Recipient samples before transplant were obtained post-cytoreduction. General study results and limits: Higher Inverse Simpson Index values in graft donor and pretransplant recipient predicted broader posttransplant TCR diversity. CD4 and CD8 repertoire contributions could not be separated without sorting. Recipient TCR diversity dropped after transplant; expanded clonotypes rose from day 30 to 180.

Generated by immunoSEQ multiplex PCR, the TCRdb table keeps only in-frame clones and is missing some. The sample carries around 80,000 clones, 90% to 96% recorded once. Between the trimmed V and J ends, which lost 1 base and 7 bases, there was a span of 11 bases. The germline gives CDR1 MNHEY, CDR2 SMNVEV (reference sequence). The CDR3 extends over 14 amino acids. This chain joins TRBV27 and TRBJ2-4; D is perhaps TRBD2 (5 bases). Source: peripheral blood mononuclear cells, taken before stem cell transplant. The TCR sequence derives from a woman between 45 and 60 years old with acute myeloid leukemia. Some clones in this sample may be carry-over from other donors' samples. CDR3 DNA sequence: TGTGCCAGCAGTTTATACAGTCGAGGGAACATTCAGTACTTC. As protein: CASSLYSRGNIQYF.